These 23 T cell receptor beta chains were sequenced from one sample in a study of a mutant IDH1 vaccine in newly diagnosed glioma. Indicated time point: week 11, during vaccination. It was 300 ug of mutant IDH1 20-mer peptide that made up each vaccine dose, given with topical imiquimod. Sequencing used immunoSEQ multiplex PCR; TCRdb keeps in-frame clones, though not all of them. The sample has under 150,000 clones, about four fifths seen once. No antigens are known for them. The sample consisted of PBMCs, taken from a glioma patient whose treatment included an IDH1 peptide vaccine. The receptors were sampled from a man between 35 and 55 years old with glioma.

The chain has TRBV15 and TRBJ2-7; D possibly corresponds to TRBD1 (5 bases). In germline, CDR1 is LNHNV, CDR2 YYDKDF (reference sequence). This CDR3 is built from 16 residues. The V gene lost 4 bases and the J gene lost 3 bases, with 19 bases spanning the gap. In DNA form, the CDR3 reads TGTGCCACCAGCACCCGACAGCTTAGACCCGACTACGAGCAGTACTTC. This codes for CATSTRQLRPDYEQYF.

The CDR3 reads CASSVQGDEQYF. The CDR3 region has the DNA TGCGCCAGCAGCGTTCAGGGGGACGAGCAGTACTTC. The V and J genes are TRBV5-1 and TRBJ2-5; 7 nucleotides line up with TRBD1. The better agreement between TRBJ2-7 and the DNA end casts doubt on the J call. Germline V gives CDR1 SGHRS, CDR2 YFSETQ. The CDR3 consists of 12 residues.

This chain links TRBV30 with TRBJ1-6; D uncertain. The CDR3 is 17 residues long. Trimming left V 0 bases short and J 0 bases short, with 12 bases between. The germline CDR1 and CDR2 sequences are GTSNPN and SVGIG (reference sequence). This chain's CDR3 is CAWSVLGVGSYNSPLHF. CDR3 in DNA: TGTGCCTGGAGTGTACTTGGGGTGGGCTCCTATAATTCACCCCTCCACTTT.

This clone was counted only a few times. CDR3 in DNA: TGTGCCAGCAGGGACAGGCCGGGAGGCCGGGAGCTGTTTTTT. Protein product: CASRDRPGGRELFF. V gene TRBV2 combines with J gene TRBJ2-2, with D perhaps being TRBD1 or TRBD2 (7 bases each). Germline V lookup: CDR1 SNHLY, CDR2 FYNNEI. The CDR3 is 14 residues long. Trimming removed 6 bases at V and 9 bases at J, with 17 bases between.

The chain is built from TRBV19 and TRBJ2-7; 10 bases align to TRBD1. Germline CDR1 and CDR2: LNHDA and SQIVND (reference sequence). The length of the CDR3 is 15 residues. V trimming: 3 bases; J trimming: 0 bases; junction bases outside the gene matches: 2. CDR3 DNA sequence: TGTGCCAGTAGTATTGGACAGGGGGGCTCCTACGAGCAGTACTTC. Protein: CASSIGQGGSYEQYF.

This chain connects TRBV15 to TRBJ2-1; perhaps TRBD2 as D (5 bases). V gave up 5 bases and J gave up 6 bases, with 20 bases separating them. Per the germline V gene, CDR1 is LNHNV and CDR2 is YYDKDF (reference sequence). The CDR3 extends over 16 amino acids. This CDR3 reads CATSGLRELAGNEQFF. The CDR3 DNA is TGTGCCACCAGCGGCCTTAGGGAGTTAGCAGGCAATGAGCAGTTCTTC. The whole variable domain, remainder taken from reference TRBV15 and TRBJ2-1, is DAMVIQNPRYQVTQFGKPVTLSCSQTLNHNVMYWYQQKSSQAPKLLFHYYDKDFNNEADTPDNFQSRRPNTSFCFLDIRSPGLGDTAMYLCATSGLRELAGNEQFFGPGTRLTVL.

V is TRBV28 and J is TRBJ2-5; 10 nucleotides line up with TRBD1. Germline V CDR1 and CDR2: MDHEN, SYDVKM. The CDR3 is made up of 16 amino acids. The ends lost 5 bases at V and 2 bases at J; junction bases unmatched: 8. The CDR3 spells CASSPDRGALQETQYF. DNA of the CDR3: TGTGCCAGCAGTCCGGACAGGGGGGCCCTACAAGAGACCCAGTACTTC. The entire variable domain, with the rest obtained from reference TRBV28 and TRBJ2-5, is as follows: DVKVTQSSRYLVKRTGEKVFLECVQDMDHENMFWYRQDPGLGLRLIYFSYDVKMKEKGDIPEGYSVSREKKERFSLILESASTNQTSMYLCASSPDRGALQETQYFGPGTRLLVL.

The chain couples TRBV4-3 to TRBJ1-2; perhaps TRBD1 as D (6 bases). The CDR3 sequence is 16 residues long. Deletions cut 3 bases from V and 4 bases from J, with 18 bases between. Germline V gene data show CDR1 as LGHNA and CDR2 as YSLEER. CDR3 protein: CASSQSAQGPPYGYTF. In nucleotides, the CDR3 is TGCGCCAGCAGCCAGAGCGCCCAGGGGCCCCCCTATGGCTACACCTTC.

The chain has TRBV5-5 and TRBJ2-7, with unresolved D. Germline loops: CDR1 SGHKS, CDR2 YYEKEE (reference sequence). This CDR3 is 12 amino acids long. Trimming removed 4 bases from V and 3 bases from J, with 8 bases in between. The CDR3 region has the DNA TGTGCCAGCAGCCGTCTAAGCTACGAGCAGTACTTC. Its translation: CASSRLSYEQYF. Complete variable domain (other parts from reference TRBV5-5 and TRBJ2-7): DAGVTQSPTHLIKTRGQQVTLRCSPISGHKSVSWYQQVLGQGPQFIFQYYEKEERGRGNFPDRFSARQFPNYSSELNVNALLLGDSALYLCASSRLSYEQYFGPGTRLTVT.

The V gene is TRBV4-1, the J gene TRBJ2-6, with no clear D. Germline CDR1 is MGHRA and CDR2 is YSYEKL. V was clipped by 3 bases and J by 3 bases, with 12 bases between them. CDR3 length: 16 amino acids. This CDR3 reads CASSQVRSGGANVLTF. The CDR3 bases are TGCGCCAGCAGCCAGGTCCGTTCGGGTGGGGCCAACGTCCTGACTTTC.

The V gene is TRBV6-5, the J gene TRBJ2-3; weak D call: TRBD1 (6 bases). The V end lost 7 bases, the J end lost 3 bases, and 11 bases lay between the germline ends. Germline V CDR1 and CDR2: MNHEY, SVGAGI. The CDR3 length is 13 residues. Here the CDR3 reads CASTRDRTDTQYF. The CDR3 DNA is TGTGCCAGCACCAGAGACAGGACAGATACGCAGTATTTT.

The rearrangement uses TRBV19 and TRBJ1-4; D call uncertain. The germline gives CDR1 LNHDA, CDR2 SQIVND (reference sequence). The V end was cut by 7 bases, the J end by 3 bases, with 15 bases between. The CDR3 spans 15 residues. CDR3 residues: CASNQWEPPNEKLFF. The CDR3 bases are TGTGCCAGTAACCAATGGGAGCCACCTAATGAAAAACTGTTTTTT.

This clone has a single count. The chain joins TRBV19 to TRBJ1-3, with 7 bases fitting TRBD1. Trimming took 10 bases from V and 2 from J; bases not matched to a gene: 5. Germline loops: CDR1 LNHDA, CDR2 SQIVND (reference sequence). This CDR3 contains 13 residues. CDR3 nucleotide sequence: TGTGCCACTGCAGACAGGGCTGGAAACACCATATATTTT. Translation gives CATADRAGNTIYF.

The rearrangement joins TRBV11-2 to TRBJ2-2; tentative D call: TRBD2 (5 bases). V was pared by 0 bases and J by 4 bases, with 6 bases between. The CDR3 contains 14 residues. From germline, CDR1 is SGHAT and CDR2 FQNNGV. CDR3: CASSLEGSTGELFF. The CDR3 DNA follows: TGTGCCAGCAGCTTAGAGGGGAGCACCGGGGAGCTGTTTTTT.

This chain uses TRBV21-1 with TRBJ1-5; the D call of TRBD1 is as the table states it, not checked on the DNA. TRBV21-1 is described as a pseudogene. CDR3 length: 16 residues. The CDR3 DNA sequence: TGTGCCAGCAGCAAAGCACAGGGACGGGGCAATCAGCCCCAGCATTTT. Protein: CASSKAQGRGNQPQHF.

This chain uses TRBV5-1 with TRBJ2-3; possibly TRBD2 for D (6 bases). Germline V CDR1 and CDR2: SGHRS, YFSETQ. The CDR3 covers 15 residues. The ends were cut back, 0 bases at V and 2 bases at J, with 10 bases in the middle. The CDR3, as DNA: TGCGCCAGCAGCTTGGGGGGGAGGACCACAGATACGCAGTATTTT. Encoded protein: CASSLGGRTTDTQYF.

This clone was found once. This chain uses TRBV4-3 with TRBJ1-1; D is unclear. V was clipped by 1 base and J by 3 bases, with 15 bases between them. Germline CDR1 LGHNA, CDR2 YSLEER. This CDR3 spans 16 amino acids. CDR3 region: CASSQVGYRHHTEAFF. As DNA, the CDR3 is TGCGCCAGCAGCCAAGTGGGCTATAGGCACCACACTGAAGCTTTCTTT.

The chain recombines TRBV18 with TRBJ2-1, with 11 bases lining up with TRBD2. Trimming cost V 8 bases and J 9 bases; bases outside gene matches: 12. CDR1 is KGHSH and CDR2 is LQKENI in the germline V gene. This CDR3 is built from 15 residues. CDR3 nucleotide sequence: TGTGCCAGCGTAGCGGGAGGGCCTTCCCGGTCTGAGCAGTTCTTC. Translating it yields CASVAGGPSRSEQFF.

This chain connects TRBV29-1 to TRBJ1-1; D is ambiguous. This CDR3 spans 14 amino acids. Germline values: CDR1 SQVTM, CDR2 ANQGSEA. The V and J ends lost 3 bases and 0 bases respectively, with 11 bases between them. CDR3 region: CSVDSQPMNTEAFF. The CDR3 DNA is TGCAGCGTTGATTCCCAGCCGATGAACACTGAAGCTTTCTTT.

The V and J genes are TRBV5-1 and TRBJ2-5; 8 bases fit TRBD2. The CDR3 has 14 residues. After removal of 2 bases from V and 7 bases from J, the junction contained 7 bases not matched to a gene. The germline V gene encodes CDR1 SGHRS and CDR2 YFSETQ. For the CDR3, the DNA is TGCGCCAGCAGCTTTCGGACCCGGGAGGGGACCCAGTACTTC. Protein product: CASSFRTREGTQYF. Full variable domain (missing parts from reference TRBV5-1 and TRBJ2-5): KAGVTQTPRYLIKTRGQQVTLSCSPISGHRSVSWYQQTPGQGLQFLFEYFSETQRNKGNFPGRFSGRQFSNSRSEMNVSTLELGDSALYLCASSFRTREGTQYFGPGTRLLVL.

The chain recombines TRBV6-5 with TRBJ2-3; TRBD2 matches 7 bases. V lost 5 bases and J lost 4; bases outside the gene matches: 9. CDR1 is MNHEY, CDR2 SVGAGI, per germline. The CDR3 runs to 15 residues. This CDR3 is CASSVLGEGSDTQYF. The CDR3 DNA reads as TGTGCCAGCAGTGTCCTTGGGGAGGGATCAGATACGCAGTATTTT.

V usage is TRBV15 and J usage is TRBJ2-1, with 11 bases that match TRBD2. J gave up 0 bases and V 1 base, and 11 bases lay outside the gene matches. Germline values: CDR1 LNHNV, CDR2 YYDKDF (reference sequence). CDR3 length: 20 amino acids. CDR3 sequence: CATSRVRTSGGPRSYNEQFF. CDR3 DNA sequence: TGTGCCACCAGCAGAGTGCGCACTAGCGGGGGCCCGCGCTCCTACAATGAGCAGTTCTTC.

The chain recombines TRBV7-9 with TRBJ2-3; D unclear. Trimming stripped 7 bases from V and 6 bases from J, with 11 bases between. Germline CDR1 and CDR2: SEHNR and FQNEAQ (reference sequence). The CDR3 has 12 amino acids. The CDR3 reads CASIEPVDTQYF. The CDR3 nucleotides read TGTGCCAGCATCGAGCCCGTCGATACGCAGTATTTT.